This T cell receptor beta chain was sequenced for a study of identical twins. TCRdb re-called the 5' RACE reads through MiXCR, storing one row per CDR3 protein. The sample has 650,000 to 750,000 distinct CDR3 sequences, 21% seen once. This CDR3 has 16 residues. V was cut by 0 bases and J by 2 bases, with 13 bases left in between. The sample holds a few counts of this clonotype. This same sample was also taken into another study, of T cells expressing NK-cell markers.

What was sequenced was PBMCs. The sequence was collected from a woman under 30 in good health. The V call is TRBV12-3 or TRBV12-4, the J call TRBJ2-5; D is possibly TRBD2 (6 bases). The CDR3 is CASSLASGGEQETQYF. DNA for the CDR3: TGTGCCAGCAGTTTAGCGTCCGGGGGAGAACAAGAGACCCAGTACTTC.